This note documents a single T cell receptor (beta chain) sequence. This clone's antigen is unknown. No base quality values were provided; no much bigger clone lies one nucleotide off. This entry is derived from a study of T cell repertoires in cytomegalovirus infection (dated by TCRdb to 2018 to 2020). Study-level background: Recently identified HLA-C-restricted CMV epitopes, whose presentation resists viral immunomodulation, were targeted by peptide stimulations together with well-studied HLA-B-restricted epitopes. Donor HLA type was relevant to the analysis, because carriage of CMV infection together with the matching HLA type was indicated by public TCR beta signatures.

This sample was sequenced with an Illumina HiSeq 1500. TCRdb itself trimmed the public reads at Q25 with fastp, ran MiXCR and retained productive beta chains. Entries that share a CDR3 protein sequence are merged under the most common genes and DNA. This sample is represented by 750,000 to 950,000 distinct CDR3 sequences; around 29% of them were singletons. The ten top clones hold around 13% of the sample. Broad study findings and their caveats: In the ex vivo response, HLA-C-restricted CMV-specific TCR beta clonotypes were dominant, and in two of eight donors the single most frequent clonotype came from this HLA-C-restricted group. In both this cohort and an independent 352-donor cohort, the cumulative frequency of public TCR beta family members distinguished carriers of CMV infection plus the relevant HLA type.

Including the terminal cysteine and phenylalanine, the CDR3 comprises 15 residues. Only the CDR3 region is kept as DNA, spanning 45 bases read in frame from base 1. The junction shows trimming of 10 bases on V and 0 bases on J, and the gene matches do not reach 9 bases of it. The treatment or condition label of this sample denotes: in vitro stimulation with specific CMV peptide epitopes to enrich CMV-specific T cells. Recombination joined TRBV12-3 or TRBV12-4 with TRBJ2-1; TRBD2 lines up with 7 middle nucleotides. The sample here was cultured CD8+ T cells from PBMCs, taken from culture after CMV antigen stimulation. This sequence was found in a human donor in good health (CMV status not recorded). Some clones in this sample may be carry-over from other donors' samples. Here is the DNA: TGTGCCATCGCGGGGGAGGGAATCTCCTACAATGAGCAGTTCTTC. Translated, it reads CAIAGEGISYNEQFF.